This entry describes one T cell receptor beta chain. Antigen specificity is unknown. The sample carries other DNA sequences with the same CDR3. The investigators reverse transcribed all of the isolated RNA, so they sequenced expressed TCRB transcripts. Some clones are missing from TCRdb's copy, which holds only in-frame ones; the method was immunoSEQ multiplex PCR. In the table there are 330,000 or so clones, 12% to 15% of which are singletons. This sample is drawn from a study of beta chain features in type 1 diabetes. Study-wide results and limits: In comparison with healthy donors, patients had naive, central memory and Treg TCRB repertoires that appeared more similar. Whether HLA type influences TCRB rearrangement remained unresolved here.

Sorting of CD4+ naive, central memory, regulatory and stem cell-like memory cells was performed via CD45RO/CCR7/CD25/CD127/CD95/CD27. CDR3 length equals 14 residues. Germline V CDR1 and CDR2: LNHDA, SQIVND (reference sequence). Trimming shortened V by 3 bases and J by 0 bases, and 8 bases separated the two germline ends. The receptor's source is a man aged 30 to 39 in good health. The J gene is TRBJ1-1, the V gene TRBV19; D remains ambiguous. The material sequenced was central memory CD4+ T cells from blood. Here the CDR3 reads CASSITGLNTEAFF. CDR3 nucleotide sequence: TGTGCCAGTAGTATTACGGGGTTGAACACTGAAGCTTTCTTT.